These 32 T cell receptor beta chains were all obtained from the same sample, sequenced in a study of shared clonotypes between healthy human individuals. Only in-frame clones appear in the TCRdb table, and some are missing; sequencing was by immunoSEQ multiplex PCR. This sample has more than 2 million clones, with 85% to 95% found just once. Sequenced sample: naive CD4+ T cells sorted from blood. Specified subset: CD45RA+ positively selected. These receptors came from a man aged 18 to 30 in good health.

J is TRBJ2-5 and V is TRBV18; D may correspond to TRBD1 or TRBD2 (5 bases each). Germline values: CDR1 KGHSH, CDR2 LQKENI. There are 12 residues in the CDR3. Trimming took 9 bases from V and 4 from J, leaving 12 bases between them. In DNA, the CDR3 is TGTGCCAGTTCCGGGACCGGAGAGACCCAGTACTTC. Its protein is CASSGTGETQYF.

The chain is built from TRBV28 and TRBJ1-1, with unresolved D. There are 17 residues in the CDR3. The germline V gene has CDR1 MDHEN and CDR2 SYDVKM. Trimming took off 3 bases at V and 6 bases at J, with 23 bases between the two ends. This CDR3 is CASSFLPGARAIAEAFF. In nucleotides, the CDR3 is TGTGCCAGCAGTTTCCTCCCAGGAGCCAGAGCCATTGCTGAAGCTTTCTTT.

This chain links TRBV9 with TRBJ1-1; D not certain. Trimming pared 0 bases from V and 0 bases from J, leaving 9 bases between. Germline lookup yields CDR1 SGDLS and CDR2 YYNGEE. The length of the CDR3 is 15 residues. The CDR3 coding sequence is TGTGCCAGCAGCGTAGTACGGTTTATGAACACTGAAGCTTTCTTT. Its translation: CASSVVRFMNTEAFF.

The chain links TRBV6-5 to TRBJ2-1; either TRBD1 or TRBD2 may fit D (5 bases each). The germline CDR1 and CDR2 sequences are MNHEY and SVGAGI. Deletions cut 8 bases from V and 0 bases from J, with 14 bases between. This CDR3 contains 15 residues. CDR3 loop: CASGRGVSSYNEQFF. CDR3 coding DNA: TGTGCCAGCGGACGAGGGGTCAGCTCCTACAATGAGCAGTTCTTC.

The V and J genes are TRBV5-6 and TRBJ2-7; a weak D match, TRBD2 (5 bases). Germline V gene data show CDR1 as SGHDT and CDR2 as YYEEEE. Trimming shortened V by 2 bases and J by 1 base, and 7 bases separated the two germline ends. The CDR3 extends over 13 amino acids. CDR3 sequence reads: CASSFTSSYEQYF. For the CDR3, the DNA is TGTGCCAGCAGCTTTACTAGTTCCTACGAGCAGTACTTC. Combining the CDR3 with reference TRBV5-6 and TRBJ2-7 gives the whole variable domain DAGVTQSPTHLIKTRGQQVTLRCSPKSGHDTVSWYQQALGQGPQFIFQYYEEEERQRGNFPDRFSGHQFPNYSSELNVNALLLGDSALYLCASSFTSSYEQYFGPGTRLTVT.

The genes are TRBV5-8 and TRBJ1-6; no definite D call. CDR1 is SGHTS and CDR2 is YDEGEE in the germline V gene. This CDR3 is built from 15 residues. V was pared by 0 bases and J by 9 bases, with 13 bases between. CDR3 residues: CASSLGVIGSSPLHF. The CDR3 coding sequence is TGTGCCAGCAGCTTGGGGGTCATCGGGAGTTCACCCCTCCACTTT.

The CDR3 DNA is TGCGCCAGCAGCTCCAGGACAGGAATCTCCTACGAGCAGTACTTC. It yields the protein CASSSRTGISYEQYF. This chain connects TRBV5-1 to TRBJ2-7, with TRBD1 matching over 7 bases. The CDR3 covers 15 residues. CDR1 SGHRS and CDR2 YFSETQ come from the germline V gene. The V segment lost 3 bases and the J segment 0 bases; nucleotides outside the gene matches: 6.

The genes are TRBV18 and TRBJ2-7; 9 positions match TRBD2. CDR1 is KGHSH and CDR2 is LQKENI in the germline V gene. The CDR3 has 16 amino acids. The J segment lost 2 bases and the V segment lost 5 bases, leaving 10 bases of the junction unmatched. The CDR3 bases are TGTGCCAGCTCAATCCCGGGACTAGCAGCGCCCTACGAGCAGTACTTC. Amino acid sequence: CASSIPGLAAPYEQYF.

The chain joins TRBV5-1 to TRBJ2-1; 8 bases match TRBD1. CDR3 length: 14 amino acids. Germline lookup yields CDR1 SGHRS and CDR2 YFSETQ. The ends lost 3 bases at V and 4 bases at J; junction bases unmatched: 3. CDR3 bases: TGCGCCAGCAGCTCAGGGGACAGGTACAATGAGCAGTTCTTC. As protein: CASSSGDRYNEQFF. Supplemented by reference TRBV5-1 and TRBJ2-1, the full variable domain reads KAGVTQTPRYLIKTRGQQVTLSCSPISGHRSVSWYQQTPGQGLQFLFEYFSETQRNKGNFPGRFSGRQFSNSRSEMNVSTLELGDSALYLCASSSGDRYNEQFFGPGTRLTVL.

Written as DNA, the CDR3 is TGTGCCAGCAGCTTGGGAGGGTATGACTACGAGCAGTACTTC. The encoded protein is CASSLGGYDYEQYF. The rearrangement joins TRBV5-6 to TRBJ2-7; D perhaps matches TRBD2 (5 bases). Germline assignment: CDR1 SGHDT and CDR2 YYEEEE. V dropped 0 bases and J dropped 3 bases, with 10 bases sitting between them. The CDR3 is 14 amino acids.

This chain connects TRBV28 to TRBJ2-5, with 9 bases that match TRBD2. V gave up 7 bases and J gave up 5 bases; unmatched junction bases: 8. The CDR3 consists of 14 residues. Germline V CDR1 and CDR2: MDHEN, SYDVKM. CDR3 loop: CASIDSGGPETQYF. The DNA for the CDR3 is TGTGCCAGCATCGATAGCGGGGGCCCTGAGACCCAGTACTTC.

V usage is TRBV30 and J usage is TRBJ2-7, with D possibly TRBD2 on 5 matching bases. V was trimmed by 3 bases and J by 4 bases, leaving 16 bases between them. CDR1 is GTSNPN and CDR2 is SVGIG in the germline V gene (reference sequence). The CDR3 contains 14 residues. CDR3 region: CAWSGLKDGYEQYF. As DNA, the CDR3 is TGTGCCTGGAGCGGACTGAAGGACGGGTACGAGCAGTACTTC.

The chain uses TRBV12-5 and TRBJ1-1, with D possibly TRBD1 on 5 matching bases. The CDR3 totals 14 residues. The V and J ends lost 6 bases and 11 bases respectively, with 22 bases between them. Germline V gives CDR1 LGHNT, CDR2 FRNRAP. The CDR3 DNA is TGTGCTAGTGGACCTCCGGGGCCAGTACGTGAGGCTTTCTTT. Protein product: CASGPPGPVREAFF.

This sequence joins TRBV5-1 and TRBJ1-4; no clear D. Trimming took off 1 base at V and 3 bases at J, with 7 bases between the two ends. CDR1 is SGHRS, CDR2 YFSETQ, per germline. CDR3 length equals 14 residues. The chain's CDR3 is CASSLLWPNEKLFF. The CDR3, as DNA: TGCGCCAGCAGCTTGCTTTGGCCTAATGAAAAACTGTTTTTT.

V usage is TRBV5-4 and J usage is TRBJ1-1, with D maybe TRBD1 (5 bases). The CDR3 sequence is 15 residues long. V was cut by 4 bases and J by 0 bases, with 13 bases left in between. CDR1 and CDR2 (germline): SGHNT, YYREEE (reference sequence). CDR3 in DNA: TGTGCCAGCAGCCACCCGGGACTGATGAACACTGAAGCTTTCTTT. Protein: CASSHPGLMNTEAFF.

V usage is TRBV15 and J usage is TRBJ2-5; 7 positions agree with TRBD2. Germline V gene sequence: CDR1 LNHNV, CDR2 YYDKDF (reference sequence). The CDR3 contains 12 residues. V dropped 8 bases and J dropped 0; count of bases not matched to a gene: 0. In DNA, the CDR3 is TGTGCCACCGGGGGGGACCAAGAGACCCAGTACTTC. Translating gives CATGGDQETQYF.

J is TRBJ1-5 and V is TRBV4-1; D unresolved. The V end was cut by 1 base, the J end by 4 bases, with 14 bases between. The germline gives CDR1 MGHRA, CDR2 YSYEKL. This CDR3 comprises 16 residues. The DNA for the CDR3 is TGCGCCAGCAGCCAAGGGCCCGGGAACTATAATCAGCCCCAGCATTTT. Its protein is CASSQGPGNYNQPQHF.

V usage is TRBV5-4 and J usage is TRBJ2-2; 9 positions agree with TRBD1. Germline values: CDR1 SGHNT, CDR2 YYREEE (reference sequence). The CDR3 totals 16 residues. The J segment lost 4 bases and the V segment lost 4 bases, leaving 8 bases of the junction unmatched. The DNA of the CDR3 is TGTGCCAGCAGCACACAGGGGGCGCTTGGCACCGGGGAGCTGTTTTTT. Encoded protein: CASSTQGALGTGELFF.

The gene calls are TRBV6-6 and TRBJ1-5; a possible D gene is TRBD1 (6 bases). Germline V gene lookup returns CDR1 MNHNY and CDR2 SVGAGI (reference sequence). V lost 7 bases and J 3 bases, leaving 13 bases between the germline ends. This CDR3 spans 14 amino acids. The CDR3 is CASIPGGANQPQHF. CDR3 nucleotides: TGTGCCAGCATTCCGGGGGGGGCCAATCAGCCCCAGCATTTT.

The rearrangement links TRBV18 to TRBJ1-6; D not resolved. The CDR3 totals 14 residues. The ends were cut back, 2 bases at V and 7 bases at J, with 9 bases in the middle. Per germline, CDR1 KGHSH and CDR2 LQKENI. The CDR3 protein is CASSPGVGNSPLHF. In DNA, the CDR3 is TGTGCCAGCTCACCAGGGGTCGGCAATTCACCCCTCCACTTT.

This chain uses TRBV27 with TRBJ2-2; 12 nucleotides match TRBD2. Losses at the gene ends were 7 bases for V and 1 base for J; bases not matched to a gene: 10. The germline gives CDR1 MNHEY, CDR2 SMNVEV (reference sequence). CDR3 length: 18 residues. Here the CDR3 DNA reads TGTGCCAGCACATACCGGACTAGCGGGGTTGTGAACACCGGGGAGCTGTTTTTT. Translation: CASTYRTSGVVNTGELFF.

This clone came up a few times. This sequence joins TRBV5-3 and TRBJ1-6; no reliable D call. TRBV5-3 is flagged as an ORF with uncertain function. Between the trimmed V and J ends, which lost 8 bases and 0 bases, there was a span of 12 bases. The CDR3 has 15 residues. The CDR3 reads CASQETSSYNSPLHF. In DNA, the CDR3 is TGTGCCAGTCAAGAAACCAGCTCCTATAATTCACCCCTCCACTTT.

Comments on this clone: Other DNA sequences in this sample translate to the same CDR3. The rearrangement links TRBV10-2 to TRBJ1-5; the D gene is possibly TRBD1 (6 bases). The CDR3 has 14 residues. The ends were cut back, 3 bases at V and 3 bases at J, with 9 bases in the middle. CDR1 WSHSY and CDR2 SAAADI come from the germline V gene. CDR3 nucleotides: TGCGCCAGCAGTGAACAGGGCCTCAATCAGCCCCAGCATTTT. It is translated as CASSEQGLNQPQHF.

This clone occurred once. The J gene is TRBJ2-5, the V gene TRBV5-1, with 10 bases matching TRBD2. Germline values: CDR1 SGHRS, CDR2 YFSETQ. V trimming: 6 bases; J trimming: 4 bases; junction bases outside the gene matches: 15. The CDR3 length is 17 residues. The CDR3: CASTPRVLAGEGETQYF. Written as DNA, the CDR3 is TGCGCCAGCACCCCTCGTGTCCTAGCGGGGGAAGGAGAGACCCAGTACTTC.

This clone was recorded once. This chain uses TRBV13 with TRBJ2-3; a possible D gene is TRBD2 (5 bases). Per the germline V gene, CDR1 is PRHDT and CDR2 is FYEKMQ (reference sequence). This CDR3 has 14 amino acids. The V end was cut by 5 bases, the J end by 0 bases, with 9 bases between. In DNA form, the CDR3 reads TGTGCCAGCAGCCTCCGGACTAGCACAGATACGCAGTATTTT. Translation: CASSLRTSTDTQYF.

The gene calls are TRBV27 and TRBJ2-2, with D unclear. V lost 4 bases and J lost 6, with 9 bases in between. Germline loops: CDR1 MNHEY, CDR2 SMNVEV (reference sequence). The CDR3 spans 13 residues. The chain's CDR3 is CASSSGFSGELFF. The CDR3 nucleotides are TGTGCCAGCAGTTCCGGATTCTCCGGGGAGCTGTTTTTT.

V usage is TRBV11-2 and J usage is TRBJ2-1, with TRBD2 as a possible D gene (6 bases). The CDR3 loop spans 19 amino acids. V lost 3 bases to trimming and J lost 0 bases, with 21 bases between them. Germline V lookup: CDR1 SGHAT, CDR2 FQNNGV. The CDR3 is CASSFSRQGLSASYNEQFF. The CDR3 coding sequence is TGTGCCAGCAGCTTTTCTAGGCAGGGACTTTCGGCCTCCTACAATGAGCAGTTCTTC.

The rearrangement joins TRBV7-2 to TRBJ2-5; TRBD2 matches 13 bases. The CDR3 runs 16 residues. V gave up 5 bases and J gave up 9 bases; unmatched junction bases: 12. From germline, CDR1 is SGHTA and CDR2 FQGNSA. The CDR3 region is CASSGLLAGGIRSQYF. CDR3 DNA: TGTGCCAGCAGCGGCCTACTAGCGGGAGGGATCAGGTCCCAGTACTTC. The full variable domain, in which reference TRBV7-2 and TRBJ2-5 provide the parts outside the CDR3, is GAGVSQSPSNKVTEKGKDVELRCDPISGHTALYWYRQSLGQGLEFLIYFQGNSAPDKSGLPSDRFSAERTGGSVSTLTIQRTQQEDSAVYLCASSGLLAGGIRSQYFGPGTRLLVL.

The V gene is TRBV19, the J gene TRBJ2-7; 7 nucleotides align to TRBD1. V dropped 5 bases and J dropped 2; count of bases not matched to a gene: 6. The CDR3 has 14 residues. Germline V gene sequence: CDR1 LNHDA, CDR2 SQIVND (reference sequence). The CDR3 DNA is TGTGCCAGTAGTCGTACCGGGACAGCCTACGAGCAGTACTTC. Translation gives CASSRTGTAYEQYF.

J is TRBJ1-5 and V is TRBV18; perhaps TRBD1 as D (5 bases). This CDR3 has 15 residues. Per the germline V gene, CDR1 is KGHSH and CDR2 is LQKENI. The germline V and J ends were trimmed by 3 bases and 0 bases, with 9 bases remaining between them. The CDR3 spells CASSPTANSNQPQHF. The CDR3 bases are TGTGCCAGCTCACCGACAGCGAATAGCAATCAGCCCCAGCATTTT. Full variable domain (remainder filled in from reference TRBV18 and TRBJ1-5): NAGVMQNPRHLVRRRGQEARLRCSPMKGHSHVYWYRQLPEEGLKFMVYLQKENIIDESGMPKERFSAEFPKEGPSILRIQQVVRGDSAAYFCASSPTANSNQPQHFGDGTRLSIL.

Points on this clone: This same CDR3 is encoded by further DNA sequences in the sample. The gene calls are TRBV6-1 and TRBJ2-7, with TRBD1 as a possible D gene (6 bases). V was pared by 4 bases and J by 2 bases, with 6 bases between. Per germline, CDR1 MNHNS and CDR2 SASEGT. The CDR3 is 12 residues long. CDR3 amino acids: CASSAGAYEQYF. CDR3 DNA: TGTGCCAGCAGTGCAGGGGCCTACGAGCAGTACTTC.

The rearrangement uses TRBV12-5 and TRBJ2-3, with TRBD2 matching over 12 bases. J was trimmed by 5 bases and V by 2 bases; bases with no gene match: 11. This CDR3 has 18 amino acids. CDR1 and CDR2 (germline): LGHNT, FRNRAP. The CDR3 here is CASGLRLAGGPGGDTQYF. CDR3 DNA: TGTGCTAGTGGTTTGAGGCTAGCGGGAGGGCCAGGAGGAGATACGCAGTATTTT.